Below, 26 T cell receptor beta chains from the same sample are listed, as sequenced in a study of cytotoxic CD8 clonotypes in ibrutinib-treated CLL. Assay used: immunoSEQ multiplex PCR; TCRdb lists only in-frame clones, some missing. The sample shows more than 300,000 clones, 80% of them seen only once. Source: PBMCs, taken before ibrutinib treatment. The receptors shown here come from a human donor with chronic lymphocytic leukemia.

The chain employs TRBV7-9 and TRBJ1-1; D is undetermined. CDR1 is SEHNR and CDR2 is FQNEAQ in the germline V gene (reference sequence). The CDR3 spans 15 residues. V dropped 0 bases and J dropped 6 bases, with 14 bases sitting between them. The CDR3 loop is CASSLAVGFEAEAFF. CDR3 nucleotides: TGTGCCAGCAGCTTAGCGGTGGGGTTCGAGGCTGAAGCTTTCTTT.

The chain combines TRBV5-4 with TRBJ2-5; tentatively, D is TRBD1 (6 bases). Trimming removed 4 bases from V and 5 bases from J, with 12 bases in between. The CDR3 is 13 residues long. Germline CDR1 is SGHNT and CDR2 is YYREEE (reference sequence). The CDR3 is CASSAGQSETQYF. The CDR3 nucleotides are TGTGCCAGCAGCGCTGGACAGAGCGAGACCCAGTACTTC. Combining the CDR3 with reference TRBV5-4 and TRBJ2-5 gives the whole variable domain ETGVTQSPTHLIKTRGQQVTLRCSSQSGHNTVSWYQQALGQGPQFIFQYYREEENGRGNFPPRFSGLQFPNYSSELNVNALELDDSALYLCASSAGQSETQYFGPGTRLLVL.

The V call is TRBV27, the J call TRBJ1-1; D unclear. Germline CDR1 MNHEY, CDR2 SMNVEV (reference sequence). V was clipped by 1 base and J by 6 bases, with 12 bases between them. The CDR3 has 14 amino acids. CDR3 region: CASSLYSPNSEAFF. As DNA, the CDR3 is TGTGCCAGCAGTTTATATTCCCCAAACTCTGAAGCTTTCTTT.

The chain recombines TRBV27 with TRBJ2-7; D is possibly TRBD1 or TRBD2 (6 bases each). CDR1 and CDR2 (germline): MNHEY, SMNVEV (reference sequence). The germline V and J ends were trimmed by 2 bases and 4 bases, with 18 bases remaining between them. The CDR3 sequence is 16 residues long. CDR3 DNA: TGTGCCAGCAGTTTAAGGGGGGCCGAAGCAGGTTACGAGCAGTACTTC. This codes for CASSLRGAEAGYEQYF.

The rearrangement joins TRBV19 to TRBJ2-7; D perhaps matches TRBD2 (6 bases). The V gene lost 6 bases and the J gene lost 5 bases, with 17 bases spanning the gap. The germline gives CDR1 LNHDA, CDR2 SQIVND (reference sequence). The CDR3 length is 14 residues. The CDR3 spells CASSQGLGVDEQYF. Written as DNA, the CDR3 is TGTGCCAGTAGCCAGGGACTCGGCGTTGACGAGCAGTACTTC.

This chain joins TRBV15 and TRBJ2-7, with 12 bases lining up with TRBD2. With 0 bases clipped from V and 7 bases from J, the junction kept 4 bases outside the gene matches. This CDR3 comprises 15 residues. Germline V gene data show CDR1 as LNHNV and CDR2 as YYDKDF (reference sequence). The DNA of the CDR3 is TGTGCCACCAGCAGAGATCCCCTAGCGGGAGGGGAGCAGTACTTC. It codes for CATSRDPLAGGEQYF.

The chain has TRBV11-2 and TRBJ2-5, with D possibly being TRBD1 or TRBD2 (5 bases each). The CDR3 has 13 residues. Between the trimmed V and J ends, which lost 5 bases and 0 bases, there was a span of 7 bases. In germline, CDR1 is SGHAT, CDR2 FQNNGV. CDR3 coding DNA: TGTGCCAGCAGCATGGGACACCAAGAGACCCAGTACTTC. Its protein product is CASSMGHQETQYF. Full variable domain (missing parts from reference TRBV11-2 and TRBJ2-5): EAGVAQSPRYKIIEKRQSVAFWCNPISGHATLYWYQQILGQGPKLLIQFQNNGVVDDSQLPKDRFSAERLKGVDSTLKIQPAKLEDSAVYLCASSMGHQETQYFGPGTRLLVL.

The rearrangement joins TRBV20-1 to TRBJ1-1; D is uncertain. The CDR3 extends over 10 amino acids. The V gene lost 6 bases and the J gene lost 5 bases, with 7 bases spanning the gap. Germline lookup yields CDR1 DFQATT and CDR2 SNEGSKA (reference sequence). This chain's CDR3 is CSARRTEAFF. The DNA of the CDR3 is TGCAGTGCCCGCCGTACTGAAGCTTTCTTT.

The chain recombines TRBV25-1 with TRBJ2-2; D might be TRBD1 (5 bases). Trimming took off 5 bases at V and 4 bases at J, with 11 bases between the two ends. CDR1 is MGHDK and CDR2 is SYGVNS in the germline V gene. This CDR3 comprises 14 residues. The CDR3 protein is CASSSGLLTGELFF. The CDR3 DNA reads as TGTGCCAGCAGTTCAGGGTTACTCACCGGGGAGCTGTTTTTT. The full variable domain, its missing parts supplied by reference TRBV25-1 and TRBJ2-2, is EADIYQTPRYLVIGTGKKITLECSQTMGHDKMYWYQQDPGMELHLIHYSYGVNSTEKGDLSSESTVSRIRTEHFPLTLESARPSHTSQYLCASSSGLLTGELFFGEGSRLTVL.

The chain links TRBV27 to TRBJ2-5; TRBD1 or TRBD2 may be the D gene (5 bases each). The CDR3 contains 15 residues. V was cut by 4 bases and J by 5 bases, with 17 bases left in between. Per germline, CDR1 MNHEY and CDR2 SMNVEV (reference sequence). The CDR3 bases are TGTGCCAGCAGTTCTCGGACACTCGGGGCGGAGACCCAGTACTTC. Its translation is CASSSRTLGAETQYF.

The chain links TRBV7-9 to TRBJ1-2, with D maybe TRBD1 (6 bases). This CDR3 contains 13 residues. The V and J ends lost 2 bases and 5 bases respectively, with 9 bases between them. Germline V lookup: CDR1 SEHNR, CDR2 FQNEAQ (reference sequence). The DNA of the CDR3 is TGTGCCAGCAGCTTATCAGGGGATTATGGCTACACCTTC. It yields the protein CASSLSGDYGYTF.

The V gene is TRBV15, the J gene TRBJ2-7; 7 bases match TRBD2. The CDR3 runs 14 residues. V was pared by 3 bases and J by 11 bases, with 13 bases of the junction left unmatched. Germline CDR1 reads LNHNV; CDR2 reads YYDKDF (reference sequence). The CDR3 nucleotides read TGTGCCACCAGCAGGGGTGTGGGCGGGAGAGCGGAGTACTTC. Its translation is CATSRGVGGRAEYF.

The chain joins TRBV18 to TRBJ1-5; D remains ambiguous. This CDR3 spans 13 amino acids. Trimming shortened V by 4 bases and J by 5 bases, and 9 bases separated the two germline ends. CDR1 is KGHSH, CDR2 LQKENI, per germline. CDR3: CASSQTRDQPQHF. CDR3 sequence (DNA): TGTGCCAGCTCACAGACGAGGGATCAGCCCCAGCATTTT.

This clone was seen a few times. This chain links TRBV10-2 with TRBJ2-7; 12 bases are shared with TRBD2. The CDR3 sequence is 15 residues long. V shed 5 bases, J shed 5 bases, and the junction held 7 bases outside the gene matches. Germline CDR1 reads WSHSY; CDR2 reads SAAADI. The CDR3 nucleotides read TGCGCCAGCAGTCCCCGACTAGCGGGAGACCACGAGCAGTACTTC. Residues: CASSPRLAGDHEQYF.

This clone was observed a few times. The V gene is TRBV4-3, the J gene TRBJ1-4; TRBD1 is a possible D gene (5 bases). This CDR3 spans 15 amino acids. Trimming took off 0 bases at V and 8 bases at J, with 13 bases between the two ends. CDR1 LGHNA and CDR2 YSLEER come from the germline V gene. CDR3: CASSQDGARSEKLFF. CDR3 coding DNA: TGCGCCAGCAGCCAAGATGGGGCTCGGAGCGAAAAACTGTTTTTT.

This clone was observed a single time. The chain is built from TRBV9 and TRBJ2-1; D not resolved. The CDR3 has 11 residues. Germline V lookup: CDR1 SGDLS, CDR2 YYNGEE. V lost 3 bases and J lost 9, with 7 bases in between. CDR3 DNA sequence: TGTGCCAGCAGCGCCACTGGTGAGCAGTTCTTC. Residues: CASSATGEQFF.

The V call is TRBV7-2, the J call TRBJ2-1; D is ambiguous. V was pared by 1 base and J by 8 bases, with 15 bases between. The CDR3 totals 15 residues. Germline V gene sequence: CDR1 SGHTA, CDR2 FQGNSA. CDR3 bases: TGTGCCAGCAGCTTAGACACCCCTCCGATATATGAGCAGTTCTTC. As protein: CASSLDTPPIYEQFF. Combining the CDR3 with reference TRBV7-2 and TRBJ2-1 gives the whole variable domain GAGVSQSPSNKVTEKGKDVELRCDPISGHTALYWYRQSLGQGLEFLIYFQGNSAPDKSGLPSDRFSAERTGGSVSTLTIQRTQQEDSAVYLCASSLDTPPIYEQFFGPGTRLTVL.

This clone was counted between two and nine times. V gene TRBV4-1 combines with J gene TRBJ2-3; 13 positions match TRBD2. The germline CDR1 and CDR2 sequences are MGHRA and YSYEKL. This CDR3 spans 14 amino acids. Trimming removed 4 bases from V and 7 bases from J; junction bases left unmatched: 2. The DNA for the CDR3 is TGCGCCAGCAGCCCGGGACTAGCGGGAAATACGCAGTATTTT. This codes for CASSPGLAGNTQYF.

V usage is TRBV5-1 and J usage is TRBJ2-2; 8 bases align to TRBD1. Looked up from germline, CDR1 is SGHRS and CDR2 is YFSETQ. This CDR3 is 18 amino acids long. V shed 1 base, J shed 1 base, and the junction held 9 bases outside the gene matches. For the CDR3, the DNA is TGCGCCAGCAGCTTGCAGAGACAGGGGAAACGGAACACCGGGGAGCTGTTTTTT. It yields the protein CASSLQRQGKRNTGELFF.

The rearrangement joins TRBV4-1 to TRBJ2-7; 12 bases match TRBD2. In germline, CDR1 is MGHRA, CDR2 YSYEKL. Trimming cost V 3 bases and J 3 bases; bases outside gene matches: 15. This CDR3 contains 19 residues. The CDR3 DNA reads as TGCGCCAGCAGCCACCAAACCCCTAGCGGGAGGGCCGGGCGCTACGAGCAGTACTTC. Translating it yields CASSHQTPSGRAGRYEQYF.

The V and J genes are TRBV4-3 and TRBJ2-1, with 11 bases fitting TRBD2. CDR1 LGHNA and CDR2 YSLEER come from the germline V gene. V was clipped by 1 base and J by 10 bases; unmatched bases: 3. The CDR3 is 14 amino acids. The CDR3 is CASSQVGLAGEQFF. The DNA for the CDR3 is TGCGCCAGCAGCCAAGTCGGACTAGCGGGCGAGCAGTTCTTC.

The J gene is TRBJ2-5, the V gene TRBV6-5; D gene uncertain. V was cut by 2 bases and J by 7 bases, with 11 bases left in between. Per germline, CDR1 MNHEY and CDR2 SVGAGI. The CDR3 length is 13 residues. CDR3 protein: CASSYDSSATQYF. CDR3 in DNA: TGTGCCAGCAGTTACGATTCTAGTGCGACCCAGTACTTC.

The chain recombines TRBV5-4 with TRBJ1-1; TRBD1 is a possible D gene (5 bases). CDR3 length: 15 residues. Trimming stripped 5 bases from V and 1 base from J, with 15 bases between. Germline CDR1 reads SGHNT; CDR2 reads YYREEE (reference sequence). The CDR3 bases are TGTGCCAGCAGGTCGGGGGGTCGCCAGAACACTGAAGCTTTCTTT. It encodes CASRSGGRQNTEAFF.

The rearrangement links TRBV5-4 to TRBJ2-2; 10 nucleotides align to TRBD2. V lost 3 bases and J lost 1; bases outside the gene matches: 6. The CDR3 extends over 17 amino acids. The germline CDR1 and CDR2 sequences are SGHNT and YYREEE (reference sequence). The CDR3 protein is CASSSAASGRNTGELFF. In DNA form, the CDR3 reads TGTGCCAGCAGCTCGGCGGCTAGCGGGAGGAACACCGGGGAGCTGTTTTTT.

This chain uses TRBV27 with TRBJ2-1; 10 nucleotides match TRBD2. Germline CDR1 MNHEY, CDR2 SMNVEV (reference sequence). The trim removed 8 bases at V and 6 bases at J, leaving 4 bases unmatched. CDR3 length equals 13 residues. The CDR3 coding sequence is TGTGCCAGCCAAGCGGGAGGGGGCAATGAGCAGTTCTTC. It translates to CASQAGGGNEQFF.

V is TRBV19 and J is TRBJ2-7, with D perhaps TRBD1 or TRBD2 (7 bases each). Trimming removed 5 bases from V and 5 bases from J, with 13 bases in between. The CDR3 is 13 residues long. Germline V gene data show CDR1 as LNHDA and CDR2 as SQIVND (reference sequence). CDR3 sequence: CASSPQGGNEQYF. DNA for the CDR3: TGTGCCAGTAGTCCTCAGGGGGGGAACGAGCAGTACTTC.